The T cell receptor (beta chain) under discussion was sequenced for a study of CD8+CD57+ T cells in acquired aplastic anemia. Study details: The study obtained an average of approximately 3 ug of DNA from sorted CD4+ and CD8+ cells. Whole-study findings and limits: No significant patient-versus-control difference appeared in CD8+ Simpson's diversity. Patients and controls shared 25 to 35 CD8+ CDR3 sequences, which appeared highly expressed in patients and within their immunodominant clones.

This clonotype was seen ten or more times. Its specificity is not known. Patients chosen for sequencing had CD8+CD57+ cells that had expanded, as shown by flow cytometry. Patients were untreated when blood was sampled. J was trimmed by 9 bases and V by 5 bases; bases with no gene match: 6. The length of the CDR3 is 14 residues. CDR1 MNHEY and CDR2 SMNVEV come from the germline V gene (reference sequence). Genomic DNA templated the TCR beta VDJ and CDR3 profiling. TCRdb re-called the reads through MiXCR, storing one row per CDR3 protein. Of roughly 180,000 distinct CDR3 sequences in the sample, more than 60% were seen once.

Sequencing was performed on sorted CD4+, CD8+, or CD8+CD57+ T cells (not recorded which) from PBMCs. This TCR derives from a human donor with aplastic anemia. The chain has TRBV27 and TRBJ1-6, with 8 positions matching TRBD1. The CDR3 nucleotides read TGTGCCAGCAGTCAGGACAGGGAGGCTTCACCCCTCCACTTT. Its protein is CASSQDREASPLHF.